This T cell receptor beta chain emerged from a study of shared clonotypes between healthy human individuals. Of note for this clone: The same CDR3 arises from other DNA sequences in this sample as well.

Data came from immunoSEQ multiplex PCR; TCRdb stores just in-frame clones and leaves some out. The sample carries 2 million to 3 million clones, more than 80% recorded once. The junction had 4 bases not matched to a gene; V was cut back by 0 bases and J by 4 bases. The CDR3 covers 14 residues. Germline-derived CDR1 and CDR2 are SGHNT and YYREEE (reference sequence). The clonotype comes from a young man in good health. The V call is TRBV5-4, the J call TRBJ2-7, with 7 bases that match TRBD1. Material: naive CD4+ T cells sorted from blood. Subset noted: CD45RA+ positively selected. Here the CDR3 reads CASSLGQGGYEQYF. CDR3 DNA: TGTGCCAGCAGCTTGGGACAGGGTGGGTACGAGCAGTACTTC.